This passage covers 19 T cell receptor beta chains from one sample sequenced in a study of blood T cell repertoires in COVID-19 (dated by TCRdb to 2019 to 2021). The library was made by the immunoSEQ multiplex PCR assay. The table was pulled from immuneACCESS by TCRdb, which kept in-frame rearrangements only. Such tables lose some clones; where checked, under half of the loss comes from unresolved V genes, and the rest has no known cause. For this sample the table gives some 320,000 clones, of which approximately 87% were detected only once. The ten largest account for 7.8% of the sample. Sample: peripheral blood. Source of these receptors: a woman aged 45-59 years who had recovered from COVID-19.

V usage is TRBV30 and J usage is TRBJ1-6; 8 bases are shared with TRBD1. Germline CDR1 and CDR2: GTSNPN and SVGIG (reference sequence). The CDR3 covers 14 residues. CDR3 sequence: CAWLQGASNSPLHF. In DNA form, the CDR3 reads TGTGCTTGGCTTCAGGGGGCCAGTAATTCACCCCTCCACTTT.

This sequence joins TRBV5-1 and TRBJ2-5; 13 bases agree with TRBD2. Germline CDR1 SGHRS, CDR2 YFSETQ. V was pared by 4 bases and J by 2 bases, with 23 bases of the junction left unmatched. This CDR3 spans 22 amino acids. CDR3 amino acids: CASSLSPGQLAGGLRGQETQYF. Here the CDR3 DNA reads TGCGCCAGCAGCCTAAGCCCCGGCCAACTAGCGGGGGGGCTTCGCGGTCAAGAGACCCAGTACTTC.

The J gene is TRBJ2-1, the V gene TRBV6-2 or TRBV6-3, with 12 bases aligning to TRBD1. V was clipped by 6 bases and J by 9 bases; unmatched bases: 9. CDR1 is MNHEY and CDR2 is SVGEGT in the germline V gene. The CDR3 sequence is 15 residues long. CDR3 loop: CASRPTGQGAFEQFF. CDR3 DNA: TGTGCCAGCAGGCCTACGGGACAGGGGGCCTTTGAGCAGTTCTTC.

The chain uses TRBV30 and TRBJ1-1; D possibly corresponds to TRBD1 (6 bases). Trimming removed 5 bases from V and 2 bases from J, with 12 bases in between. There are 13 residues in the CDR3. Germline V gene sequence: CDR1 GTSNPN, CDR2 SVGIG (reference sequence). CDR3 loop: CAWGETGNTEAFF. The CDR3, as DNA: TGTGCCTGGGGAGAGACAGGTAACACTGAAGCTTTCTTT.

V usage is TRBV5-5 and J usage is TRBJ2-1, with D unclear. The V and J ends lost 0 bases and 6 bases respectively, with 13 bases between them. Looked up from germline, CDR1 is SGHKS and CDR2 is YYEKEE (reference sequence). The CDR3 runs to 15 residues. CDR3 sequence (DNA): TGTGCCAGCAGCTTGGGACCTAGGAACGCCAATGAGCAGTTCTTC. Amino acid sequence: CASSLGPRNANEQFF.

The gene calls are TRBV5-8 and TRBJ1-5; D is unresolved. V was trimmed by 4 bases and J by 9 bases, leaving 5 bases between them. This CDR3 is built from 10 residues. Germline CDR1 SGHTS, CDR2 YDEGEE. The CDR3 bases are TGTGCCAGCAGCCCCCTGCCCCAGCATTTT. Encoded protein: CASSPLPQHF.

This chain joins TRBV6-1 and TRBJ1-6; perhaps TRBD1 as D (6 bases). Germline V gene data show CDR1 as MNHNS and CDR2 as SASEGT. V lost 7 bases and J lost 9, with 19 bases in between. The CDR3 contains 15 residues. CDR3 residues: CASTRGVGGGSPLHF. The CDR3, as DNA: TGTGCCAGCACCCGAGGGGTAGGGGGTGGTTCACCCCTCCACTTT.

This chain connects TRBV2 to TRBJ1-1; TRBD1 aligns across 7 bases. Looked up from germline, CDR1 is SNHLY and CDR2 is FYNNEI. CDR3 length: 14 residues. The V and J ends lost 8 bases and 4 bases, in that order; junction bases with no gene match: 10. CDR3 nucleotide sequence: TGTGCCAGCCGGGACAGAAACCTTGGCACTGAAGCTTTCTTT. It translates to CASRDRNLGTEAFF.

This chain uses TRBV4-3 with TRBJ2-5, with D uncertain. There are 15 residues in the CDR3. Germline CDR1 and CDR2: LGHNA and YSLEER. Trimming left V 0 bases short and J 4 bases short, with 12 bases between. CDR3 residues: CASSQDSGSPETQYF. The DNA of the CDR3 is TGCGCCAGCAGCCAAGATTCCGGGTCCCCAGAGACCCAGTACTTC.

The CDR3 loop reads CASRSVGTEAFF. The CDR3 region has the DNA TGCGCCAGCAGGTCGGTCGGCACTGAAGCTTTCTTT. The V call is TRBV5-1, the J call TRBJ1-1; D is unclear. Trimming cost V 5 bases and J 4 bases, with 9 bases left between them. CDR3 length equals 12 residues. Germline assignment: CDR1 SGHRS and CDR2 YFSETQ.

The chain links TRBV6-5 to TRBJ2-7; TRBD2 might be the D (5 bases). The CDR3 loop spans 14 amino acids. Trimming left V 0 bases short and J 7 bases short, with 13 bases between. Per the germline V gene, CDR1 is MNHEY and CDR2 is SVGAGI. CDR3 amino acids: CASSYSVGSGEQYF. CDR3 bases: TGTGCCAGCAGTTACTCGGTGGGGTCGGGGGAGCAGTACTTC.

V usage is TRBV19 and J usage is TRBJ1-5; 7 nucleotides match TRBD1. The CDR3 contains 18 residues. The junction had 15 bases not matched to a gene; V was cut back by 5 bases and J by 2 bases. CDR1 and CDR2 (germline): LNHDA, SQIVND (reference sequence). The CDR3 here is CASSAPLGQVGGNQPQHF. CDR3 sequence (DNA): TGTGCCAGTAGTGCACCCCTCGGACAGGTGGGAGGCAATCAGCCCCAGCATTTT.

The rearrangement joins TRBV7-2 to TRBJ1-1; D unresolved. The CDR3 is 14 residues long. Germline V gives CDR1 SGHTA, CDR2 FQGNSA. V was shortened by 3 bases and J by 1 base, with 9 bases between the two germline ends. The CDR3 DNA reads TGTGCCAGCAGCTTCCCCCCCGGGAACACTGAAGCTTTCTTT. This sequence encodes CASSFPPGNTEAFF.

The J gene is TRBJ2-3, the V gene TRBV9; D gene unclear. CDR1 and CDR2 from the germline V gene are SGDLS and YYNGEE. The CDR3 totals 15 residues. Trimming took 0 bases from V and 0 from J, leaving 8 bases between them. This CDR3 reads CASSVASWSTDTQYF. The CDR3 bases are TGTGCCAGCAGCGTAGCGAGTTGGAGCACAGATACGCAGTATTTT.

The rearrangement joins TRBV4-1 to TRBJ2-7, with D maybe TRBD2 (5 bases). CDR1 MGHRA and CDR2 YSYEKL come from the germline V gene. V lost 5 bases and J 0 bases, leaving 11 bases between the germline ends. CDR3 length: 14 amino acids. Here the CDR3 DNA reads TGCGCCAGCAGCTATGGACTCGACTCCTACGAGCAGTACTTC. Its translation is CASSYGLDSYEQYF.

The chain combines TRBV10-3 with TRBJ2-2, with 12 nucleotides matching TRBD1. CDR3 length: 17 amino acids. The germline V gene encodes CDR1 ENHRY and CDR2 SYGVKD. V was pared by 2 bases and J by 6 bases, with 7 bases of the junction left unmatched. CDR3 sequence: CAISEGDRGRYPGELFF. The CDR3 DNA is TGTGCCATCAGTGAGGGGGACAGGGGGCGTTATCCCGGGGAGCTGTTTTTT.

V usage is TRBV6-5 and J usage is TRBJ2-1; D is ambiguous. The V end lost 0 bases, the J end lost 10 bases, and 13 bases lay between the germline ends. CDR1 and CDR2 from the germline V gene are MNHEY and SVGAGI. The CDR3 is 14 residues long. CDR3 DNA sequence: TGTGCCAGCAGTTACTCGATGTCCGGTCTGGAGCAGTTCTTC. Its translation: CASSYSMSGLEQFF.

This clone was observed once. The chain combines TRBV15 with TRBJ2-7; a possible D gene is TRBD1 (5 bases). Germline lookup yields CDR1 LNHNV and CDR2 YYDKDF (reference sequence). Trimming took 3 bases from V and 2 from J, leaving 14 bases between them. There are 15 residues in the CDR3. The CDR3 DNA sequence: TGTGCCACCAGCAGGGGGCGGCTTACCGCCTACGAGCAGTACTTC. Residues: CATSRGRLTAYEQYF.

V usage is TRBV15 and J usage is TRBJ2-7; the match to TRBD2 covers 13 bases. The CDR3 totals 13 residues. Germline assignment: CDR1 LNHNV and CDR2 YYDKDF (reference sequence). V was pared by 11 bases and J by 3 bases, with 4 bases of the junction left unmatched. The CDR3 nucleotides read TGTGCCGTCGGACTAGCGGGGGACTACGAGCAGTACTTC. Its translation is CAVGLAGDYEQYF.